The source of this T cell receptor beta chain is a study of tumor and adjacent non-tumor tissue in lung cancer. Overall study context: Histology: 12 adenocarcinoma, a couple of squamous cell carcinoma, 1 small cell lung cancer. Patients were aged about 30 to 76, about ten men and 4 to 6 women, stage I to III.

TCRbeta libraries were built with three rounds of nested PCR, modified from ARM-PCR. TCRdb processed the multiplex PCR reads anew with MiXCR; each CDR3 protein has one entry. The table has around 210,000 distinct CDR3 sequences, 70% to 75% seen once. In germline, CDR1 is DFQATT, CDR2 SNEGSKA (reference sequence). This CDR3 spans 14 amino acids. Comment on this clonotype: One junction end disagrees with the germline gene, perhaps due to a read error.

The template was RNA from unsorted bulk tissue. Donors were chemotherapy-naive, newly diagnosed lung cancer surgical patients in China, August–late 2014. This receptor was taken from a man aged 55 to 70 with non-small cell lung cancer. V is TRBV20-1 and J is TRBJ1-5, with a possible D match to TRBD1 (5 bases). Source material: lung tumor tissue. The CDR3 is CSARGGEAGQAQHF. CDR3 nucleotides: TGCAGTGCTAGAGGGGGGGAGGCCGGTCAGGCCCAGCATTTT.